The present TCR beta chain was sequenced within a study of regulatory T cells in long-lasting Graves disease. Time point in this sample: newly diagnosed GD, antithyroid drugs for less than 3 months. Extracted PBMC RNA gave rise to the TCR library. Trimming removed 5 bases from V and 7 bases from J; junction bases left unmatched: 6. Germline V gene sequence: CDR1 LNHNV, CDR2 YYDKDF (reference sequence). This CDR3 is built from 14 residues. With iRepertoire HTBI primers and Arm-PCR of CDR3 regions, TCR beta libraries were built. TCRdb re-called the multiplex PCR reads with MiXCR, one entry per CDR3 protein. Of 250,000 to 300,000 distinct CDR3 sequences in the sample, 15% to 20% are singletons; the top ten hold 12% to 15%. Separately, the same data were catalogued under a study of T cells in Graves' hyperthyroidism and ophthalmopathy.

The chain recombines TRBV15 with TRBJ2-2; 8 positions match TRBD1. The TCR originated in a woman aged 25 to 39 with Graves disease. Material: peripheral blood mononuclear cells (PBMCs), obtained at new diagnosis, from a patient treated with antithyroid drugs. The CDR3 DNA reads TGTGCCACCAGCCAGGGACAGGTCGGCGGGGAGCTGTTTTTT. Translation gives CATSQGQVGGELFF.